The 4 T cell receptor beta chains presented below share a single source sample, sequenced in a study of cytotoxic CD8 clonotypes in ibrutinib-treated CLL. The data were produced by immunoSEQ multiplex PCR, yet TCRdb's version contains in-frame clones alone and is incomplete. Of 15,000 to 20,000 clones detected, approximately 67% appear once; the ten largest clones hold about a sixth. Sequencing used PBMCs, obtained before ibrutinib treatment. Source of these receptors: a human donor with chronic lymphocytic leukemia.

The genes are TRBV11-3 and TRBJ2-1; either TRBD1 or TRBD2 may supply D (5 bases each). V shed 5 bases and J shed 10 bases, with 21 bases lying between them. The CDR3 is 15 amino acids. Germline-derived CDR1 and CDR2 are SGHNT and YENEEA. The CDR3 reads CASSPEGTRDREQFF. In nucleotides, the CDR3 is TGTGCCAGCAGCCCAGAGGGGACCCGCGACCGGGAGCAGTTCTTC.

The rearrangement links TRBV7-3 to TRBJ2-7; D is possibly TRBD1 (5 bases). V lost 5 bases to trimming and J lost 5 bases, with 13 bases between them. Germline V gene lookup returns CDR1 SGHTA and CDR2 FQGTGA. The CDR3 spans 13 residues. The CDR3, as DNA: TGTGCCAGCAGCACAACTGCAGGGAACGAGCAGTACTTC. Its protein product is CASSTTAGNEQYF.

This clone has a single count. V usage is TRBV7-8 and J usage is TRBJ2-3; 8 nucleotides match TRBD2. The CDR3 sequence is 13 residues long. Looked up from germline, CDR1 is SGHVS and CDR2 is FQNEAQ. Trimming removed 6 bases from V and 1 base from J; junction bases left unmatched: 0. DNA for the CDR3: TGTGCCAGCAGGACTAGCGGCACAGATACGCAGTATTTT. This encodes CASRTSGTDTQYF.

CDR3 sequence (DNA): TGTGCCAGCAGCGTAGACCGGGGGCAAGGCTACACCTTC. Translated: CASSVDRGQGYTF. The chain couples TRBV9 to TRBJ1-2, with D tentatively TRBD1 (6 bases). V lost 0 bases and J 8 bases, leaving 11 bases between the germline ends. Germline CDR1 reads SGDLS; CDR2 reads YYNGEE. The CDR3 consists of 13 residues.